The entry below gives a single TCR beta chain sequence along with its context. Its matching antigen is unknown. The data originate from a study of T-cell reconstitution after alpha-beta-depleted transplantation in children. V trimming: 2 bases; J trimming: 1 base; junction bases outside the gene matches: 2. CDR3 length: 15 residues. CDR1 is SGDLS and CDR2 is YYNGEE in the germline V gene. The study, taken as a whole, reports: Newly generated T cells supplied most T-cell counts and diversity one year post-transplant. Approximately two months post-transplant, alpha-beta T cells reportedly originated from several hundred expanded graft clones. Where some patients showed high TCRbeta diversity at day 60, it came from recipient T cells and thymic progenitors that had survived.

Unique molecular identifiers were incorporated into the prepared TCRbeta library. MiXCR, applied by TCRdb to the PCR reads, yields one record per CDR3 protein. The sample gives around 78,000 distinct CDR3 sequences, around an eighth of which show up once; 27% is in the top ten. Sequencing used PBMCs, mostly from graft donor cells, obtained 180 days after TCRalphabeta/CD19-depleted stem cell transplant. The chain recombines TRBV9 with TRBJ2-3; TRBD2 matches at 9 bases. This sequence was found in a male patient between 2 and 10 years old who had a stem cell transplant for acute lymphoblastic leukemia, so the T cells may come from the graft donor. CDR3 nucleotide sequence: TGTGCCAGCAGCGTGGGCGGGGGGGGCACAGATACGCAGTATTTT. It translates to CASSVGGGGTDTQYF.